The 8 T cell receptor beta chains below all came from one sample that was sequenced in a study of T cell responses to AZD1222 COVID-19 vaccine. Here immunoSEQ multiplex PCR was the method, and the copy in TCRdb shows in-frame clones only, minus some. The sample holds about 120,000 clones, less than 90% seen once. The sample in question was peripheral blood, obtained on day 0 of AZD1222 vaccination. Source of these receptors: an adult in good health.

The chain combines TRBV18 with TRBJ1-4, with a tentative D call TRBD1 (5 bases). Trimming took off 4 bases at V and 3 bases at J, with 9 bases between the two ends. The germline gives CDR1 KGHSH, CDR2 LQKENI. There are 14 residues in the CDR3. CDR3 region: CASSLGTANEKLFF. The DNA of the CDR3 is TGTGCCAGCTCACTCGGGACTGCTAATGAAAAACTGTTTTTT. Full variable domain (remainder filled in from reference TRBV18 and TRBJ1-4): NAGVMQNPRHLVRRRGQEARLRCSPMKGHSHVYWYRQLPEEGLKFMVYLQKENIIDESGMPKERFSAEFPKEGPSILRIQQVVRGDSAAYFCASSLGTANEKLFFGSGTQLSVL.

The rearrangement links TRBV3-1 (or the pseudogene TRBV3-2) to TRBJ1-1; D is possibly TRBD1 (5 bases). V was pared by 0 bases and J by 1 base, with 9 bases between. This CDR3 has 15 amino acids. Germline CDR1 reads LGHDT; CDR2 reads YNNKEL (reference sequence). CDR3 protein: CASSQDLTANTEAFF. CDR3 bases: TGTGCCAGCAGCCAAGATCTGACAGCGAACACTGAAGCTTTCTTT.

Only a few counts were recorded for this clone. The chain joins TRBV3-1 (or the pseudogene TRBV3-2) to TRBJ2-7; TRBD2 aligns across 7 bases. CDR1 is LGHDT and CDR2 is YNNKEL in the germline V gene (reference sequence). This CDR3 has 13 residues. J lost 4 bases, V lost 4 bases, and 4 bases had no gene match. CDR3 bases: TGTGCCAGCAGCCTCGGGAGGAATTACGAGCAGTACTTC. Protein product: CASSLGRNYEQYF.

The chain links TRBV21-1 to TRBJ2-1; TRBD1 reflects the table's D call only, with no check against the DNA. TRBV21-1 is given as a pseudogene. The CDR3 extends over 19 amino acids. The CDR3 loop is CASHFRGQGAFSAYNEQFF. The CDR3 nucleotides read TGTGCCAGCCATTTCCGAGGACAGGGGGCGTTTAGCGCCTACAATGAGCAGTTCTTC.

The chain uses TRBV7-9 and TRBJ1-4; TRBD1 aligns across 7 bases. Germline trimming cut 4 bases from V and 5 bases from J; bases unmatched to any gene: 7. CDR3 length: 15 residues. Germline V CDR1 and CDR2: SEHNR, FQNEAQ (reference sequence). The CDR3 spells CASSYRTGLNEKLFF. The CDR3, as DNA: TGTGCCAGCAGCTATCGGACAGGCCTGAATGAAAAACTGTTTTTT. The full variable domain, with the rest looked up from reference TRBV7-9 and TRBJ1-4, is DTGVSQNPRHKITKRGQNVTFRCDPISEHNRLYWYRQTLGQGPEFLTYFQNEAQLEKSRLLSDRFSAERPKGSFSTLEIQRTEQGDSAMYLCASSYRTGLNEKLFFGSGTQLSVL.

This clone was recorded once. The chain carries TRBV30 and TRBJ1-4; D gene uncertain. This CDR3 contains 12 residues. V dropped 0 bases and J dropped 7 bases, with 6 bases sitting between them. In germline, CDR1 is GTSNPN, CDR2 SVGIG (reference sequence). The CDR3 region has the DNA TGTGCCTGGAGTGTACGACTTGAAAAACTGTTTTTT. This codes for CAWSVRLEKLFF.

The gene calls are TRBV3-1 (or the pseudogene TRBV3-2) and TRBJ1-4; tentatively, D is TRBD1 (5 bases). The V end was cut by 5 bases, the J end by 4 bases, with 11 bases between. CDR1 is LGHDT and CDR2 is YNNKEL in the germline V gene (reference sequence). The CDR3 is 14 amino acids. The CDR3 reads CASSSQVINEKLFF. DNA for the CDR3: TGTGCCAGCAGCTCACAGGTTATTAATGAAAAACTGTTTTTT.

The chain recombines TRBV27 with TRBJ1-1, with D maybe TRBD1 (6 bases). V lost 4 bases, J lost 1 base, and 10 bases lay in between. Per the germline V gene, CDR1 is MNHEY and CDR2 is SMNVEV (reference sequence). The CDR3 loop spans 14 amino acids. CDR3 sequence reads: CASSWDMRNTEAFF. The DNA of the CDR3 is TGTGCCAGCAGTTGGGACATGAGGAACACTGAAGCTTTCTTT.